What follows are 21 T cell receptor beta chains derived from one specimen sequenced in a study of cytomegalovirus exposure and HLA in healthy donors. PCR primers comprised 60 Vbeta and 13 Jbeta primers. Assay used: immunoSEQ multiplex PCR; TCRdb lists only in-frame clones, some missing. The table shows approximately 100,000 clones, with 76% occurring only once. Material for sequencing was PBMCs. The receptors here all came from a woman aged 50 to 60 in good health and CMV-seropositive.

The chain's CDR3 is CASSVDGQTTGELFF. CDR3 bases: TGTGCCAGCAGCGTAGACGGACAGACCACCGGGGAGCTGTTTTTT. The genes are TRBV9 and TRBJ2-2; D may be TRBD1 (6 bases). V was cut by 0 bases and J by 4 bases, with 10 bases left in between. CDR3 length equals 15 residues. The germline V gene encodes CDR1 SGDLS and CDR2 YYNGEE.

The genes are TRBV5-5 and TRBJ1-5; D remains ambiguous. Germline values: CDR1 SGHKS, CDR2 YYEKEE (reference sequence). The CDR3 sequence is 16 residues long. Trimming shortened V by 7 bases and J by 3 bases, and 20 bases separated the two germline ends. The CDR3 sequence: CASASIGSGNNQPQHF. In nucleotides, the CDR3 is TGTGCCAGCGCCTCAATTGGCTCCGGGAACAATCAGCCCCAGCATTTT.

V is TRBV10-3 and J is TRBJ2-7; D possibly corresponds to TRBD1 (5 bases). The V gene lost 8 bases and the J gene lost 2 bases, with 13 bases spanning the gap. In germline, CDR1 is ENHRY, CDR2 SYGVKD. The CDR3 extends over 13 amino acids. The CDR3 reads CAIAGIGAYEQYF. CDR3 nucleotide sequence: TGTGCCATCGCCGGCATAGGGGCCTACGAGCAGTACTTC.

This clone was seen a few times. J is TRBJ2-5 and V is TRBV5-1; possible D gene TRBD1, 6 bases. The CDR3 totals 17 residues. Germline values: CDR1 SGHRS, CDR2 YFSETQ. Trimming cost V 1 base and J 2 bases, with 18 bases left between them. The CDR3 nucleotides read TGCGCCAGCAGCTTGTGGGAACCCGGGACATTACAAGAGACCCAGTACTTC. It specifies CASSLWEPGTLQETQYF.

The chain uses TRBV7-9 and TRBJ2-5; possibly TRBD1 for D (6 bases). This CDR3 spans 12 amino acids. Germline CDR1 is SEHNR and CDR2 is FQNEAQ (reference sequence). Trimming shortened V by 5 bases and J by 3 bases, and 7 bases separated the two germline ends. The CDR3 spells CASSRDKETQYF. CDR3 nucleotide sequence: TGTGCCAGCAGCAGGGACAAAGAGACCCAGTACTTC.

DNA of the CDR3: TGCGCCAGCAGCCAAGATAGAGGGAGGGCCACTGAAGCTTTCTTT. It codes for CASSQDRGRATEAFF. J is TRBJ1-1 and V is TRBV4-1; D gene uncertain. The CDR3 is 15 amino acids. Deletions cut 0 bases from V and 4 bases from J, with 12 bases between. CDR1 is MGHRA, CDR2 YSYEKL, per germline.

The rearrangement uses TRBV2 and TRBJ2-1; 10 bases agree with TRBD2. The ends lost 3 bases at V and 6 bases at J; junction bases unmatched: 5. Germline V gene data show CDR1 as SNHLY and CDR2 as FYNNEI. CDR3 size: 15 residues. This CDR3 is CASSDVAGGSNEQFF. DNA for the CDR3: TGTGCCAGCAGTGATGTAGCGGGGGGCTCCAATGAGCAGTTCTTC.

The chain couples TRBV12-5 to TRBJ2-1; 8 bases align to TRBD1. Germline assignment: CDR1 LGHNT and CDR2 FRNRAP. Trimming cost V 6 bases and J 10 bases; bases outside gene matches: 5. The CDR3 has 12 amino acids. CDR3: CASGGQGWEQFF. Here the CDR3 DNA reads TGTGCTAGTGGAGGACAGGGTTGGGAGCAGTTCTTC.

The chain uses TRBV7-2 and TRBJ1-2; no clear D. Germline assignment: CDR1 SGHTA and CDR2 FQGNSA. Trimming left V 5 bases short and J 0 bases short, with 10 bases between. The CDR3 runs 14 residues. The CDR3 DNA follows: TGTGCCAGCAGCCTTACTACGCCTAACTATGGCTACACCTTC. This translates into CASSLTTPNYGYTF.

J is TRBJ1-3 and V is TRBV9; D is undetermined. The CDR3 loop spans 13 amino acids. The ends were cut back, 3 bases at V and 1 base at J, with 5 bases in the middle. Germline values: CDR1 SGDLS, CDR2 YYNGEE. DNA of the CDR3: TGTGCCAGCAGCGGCGTTTCTGGAAACACCATATATTTT. It translates to CASSGVSGNTIYF.

The CDR3 protein is CASSLIGGNTEAFF. The CDR3, as DNA: TGCGCCAGCAGCTTGATAGGGGGGAACACTGAAGCTTTCTTT. J is TRBJ1-1 and V is TRBV5-1; D might be TRBD1 (6 bases). V lost 1 base, J lost 1 base, and 8 bases lay in between. CDR1 is SGHRS, CDR2 YFSETQ, per germline. The CDR3 runs to 14 residues.

This rearrangement joins TRBV6-1 to TRBJ2-7; D is possibly TRBD2 (5 bases). Germline assignment: CDR1 MNHNS and CDR2 SASEGT. V lost 3 bases and J 2 bases, leaving 17 bases between the germline ends. The CDR3 runs 16 residues. DNA of the CDR3: TGTGCCAGCAGTGACGAGGCCGACTACCCAACCTACGAGCAGTACTTC. The encoded protein is CASSDEADYPTYEQYF.

This rearrangement joins TRBV7-8 to TRBJ1-1; 8 nucleotides match TRBD1. CDR3 length equals 13 residues. Germline V lookup: CDR1 SGHVS, CDR2 FQNEAQ. The junction had 3 bases not matched to a gene; V was cut back by 6 bases and J by 3 bases. Written as DNA, the CDR3 is TGTGCCAGCAGTCCGGACAGGGACACTGAAGCTTTCTTT. Translating it yields CASSPDRDTEAFF.

The chain employs TRBV5-1 and TRBJ1-1; D might be TRBD1 (5 bases). From germline, CDR1 is SGHRS and CDR2 YFSETQ. Trimming cost V 4 bases and J 0 bases, with 13 bases left between them. The CDR3 spans 15 residues. The CDR3 bases are TGCGCCAGCAGCGAGGGACTCCGATTGAACACTGAAGCTTTCTTT. It specifies CASSEGLRLNTEAFF.

This chain connects TRBV6-1 to TRBJ2-5; 10 positions agree with TRBD1. CDR1 MNHNS and CDR2 SASEGT come from the germline V gene. Unmatched junction bases numbered 7, after V lost 0 bases and J lost 6 bases. The CDR3 is 16 residues long. The CDR3 sequence: CASSEATPGQGKTQYF. The CDR3 DNA reads TGTGCCAGCAGTGAAGCCACCCCGGGACAGGGGAAGACCCAGTACTTC.

This sequence joins TRBV4-2 and TRBJ2-5; perhaps TRBD2 as D (7 bases). The V gene lost 1 base and the J gene lost 5 bases, with 20 bases spanning the gap. This CDR3 has 17 residues. Germline CDR1 reads LGHNA; CDR2 reads YNFKEQ. CDR3 nucleotides: TGTGCCAGCAGCCAAGGGGTGGACAGTTCGGGGGGCGAGACCCAGTACTTC. Translating gives CASSQGVDSSGGETQYF.

The rearrangement uses TRBV14 and TRBJ1-1, with TRBD1 matching over 10 bases. Germline trimming cut 0 bases from V and 4 bases from J; bases unmatched to any gene: 8. Germline V gives CDR1 SGHDN, CDR2 FVKESK. This CDR3 has 17 residues. Here the CDR3 reads CASSQDRDRGSATEAFF. Here the CDR3 DNA reads TGTGCCAGCAGCCAAGATCGGGACAGGGGTTCGGCCACTGAAGCTTTCTTT.

The V and J genes are TRBV7-8 and TRBJ2-1; 9 positions match TRBD2. V lost 3 bases, J lost 1 base, and 10 bases stayed unmatched. Germline V CDR1 and CDR2: SGHVS, FQNEAQ. This CDR3 has 18 amino acids. The CDR3 region has the DNA TGTGCCAGCAGCTTTCTCTTTAGCGGGAGAAGGTCCTACAATGAGCAGTTCTTC. Translation gives CASSFLFSGRRSYNEQFF. The full variable domain, with the rest looked up from reference TRBV7-8 and TRBJ2-1, is GAGVSQSPRYKVAKRGQDVALRCDPISGHVSLFWYQQALGQGPEFLTYFQNEAQLDKSGLPSDRFFAERPEGSVSTLKIQRTQQEDSAVYLCASSFLFSGRRSYNEQFFGPGTRLTVL.

This chain connects TRBV5-1 to TRBJ1-2; possibly TRBD1 for D (6 bases). The CDR3 contains 15 residues. V was shortened by 0 bases and J by 3 bases, with 12 bases between the two germline ends. CDR1 is SGHRS and CDR2 is YFSETQ in the germline V gene. CDR3 residues: CASSLAGDTDYGYTF. The CDR3 DNA reads TGCGCCAGCAGCTTGGCCGGGGACACAGACTATGGCTACACCTTC.

The V call is TRBV7-9, the J call TRBJ2-5; 15 bases align to TRBD2. Trimming removed 6 bases from V and 5 bases from J; junction bases left unmatched: 10. The V gene's germline CDR1 is SEHNR and CDR2 FQNEAQ (reference sequence). The CDR3 loop spans 17 amino acids. This CDR3 is CASRNAGLAGGRETQYF. The DNA of the CDR3 is TGTGCCAGCAGGAATGCCGGACTAGCGGGGGGGCGCGAGACCCAGTACTTC.

CDR3 region: CASSLAGRERDYGYTF. CDR3 bases: TGCGCCAGCAGCTTGGCCGGCAGGGAGCGGGACTATGGCTACACCTTC. The chain uses TRBV5-1 and TRBJ1-2, with D perhaps matching TRBD1 (5 bases). There are 16 residues in the CDR3. Between the trimmed V and J ends, which lost 0 bases and 3 bases, there was a span of 15 bases. Germline assignment: CDR1 SGHRS and CDR2 YFSETQ.